This TCR beta chain was documented in a study of shared clonotypes between healthy human individuals (dated by TCRdb to 2018 to 2021). With regard to the full study: Three men and two women, aged 18 to 49 years, made up the cohort. For each donor, CD4 naive and CD4 memory were each run on three plates, CD8 naive on two plates, and CD8 memory on one plate. The study deeply sequenced blood TCR repertoires of about 5 healthy adults to estimate repertoire size and the extent of clonotype sharing between individuals. Different laboratories and diverse techniques were used to prepare libraries and sequence TCR repertoires, to increase sequencing depth and limit assay-specific biases. Leukapheresis yielded between about 0.85 and 10 billion PBMCs per donor. What the authors observed across the whole study: Because the study included a small number of donors, the genetic and exposure-history diversity represented was limited. When a few donors were compared, the shared fraction of clonotypes was about 5.4% for naive CD4, 3% to 4% for naive CD8, 2% to 2.5% for memory CD4, and 0.4% for memory CD8. Only blood was sampled, and tissue TCR repertoires likely differ from those in blood. Incomplete sequencing was indicated by rarefaction of sorted-subset datasets, despite the large sequencing depth. Higher generation probabilities were observed for clonotypes shared by all four sorted-subset donors than for non-shared clonotypes. Based on pairwise subsampling, the degree of clonotype sharing among donors was expected to be affected by sequencing depth. Naive subsets generally had larger estimated clonotype richness than memory subsets did.

V ends up 1 base short and J 4 bases short, with an unmatched junction base count of 7. The CDR3 runs 15 amino acids, cysteine and phenylalanine included. This entry keeps only the CDR3 DNA: 45 bases, framed from base 1. Based on the germline V gene, the CDR1 and CDR2 sequences are KGHSH and LQKENI. Using the deep immunoSEQ assay, multiplex PCR amplified TCR CDR3 regions from genomic DNA. For each cell subset, the extracted genomic DNA was distributed evenly across all wells of several immunoSEQ 96-well plates, and each plate served as one replicate. For sorted subsets, 150 to 200 ng genomic DNA, equal to some 28,000 T cell genomes, was loaded into each replicate PCR. Purified libraries were quantified with a Qubit 3.0 fluorometer, sized on a Bioanalyzer 2100, and re-quantified with the KAPA Library Quantification kit. A separate single-read 150-cycle Illumina NextSeq 550 flow cell was used to sequence each immunoSEQ 96-well plate. In the paper's pipeline: Because only junctional sequences without quality scores were contained in the immunoSEQ output, filtering matching that applied to full-length reads could not be performed. Sequences were annotated with PyIR, a Python wrapper for IgBLAST v1.9, and V/J genes and CDR3 were assigned using IMGT germline references. Reads with weak V/J assignments (E-value above 1e-6), missing CDR3, stop codons, out-of-frame junctions, or ambiguous translated residues were removed. V3J clonotypes were defined as sequences sharing the same inferred V gene, J gene, and CDR3 amino acid sequence. Percentage overlap between repertoires was computed as shared unique clonotypes divided by the size of the smaller repertoire. Repertoire richness was assessed with RTK rarefaction, the Chao1 estimator, and Recon v2.1 estimates of unobserved clonotypes. Generation probabilities were computed with OLGA for all TCRbeta clonotypes obtained by the gDNA method from a few donors. The table comes from immuneACCESS by way of TCRdb, which keeps in-frame sequences with V and J called. Part of the clones is missing from these tables; in studies checked, under half for an unresolved V gene and the rest for unknown reasons. D and trimming come from the DNA, and the V and J calls and clone size come from that table. The sample table records fewer than 400,000 clones; approximately 79% of these occur just once. Approximately 10% of the sample goes to the ten largest clones.

Donors were healthy HIV-negative adults with no recently reported acute infections or vaccinations. All donors were Caucasian adults living in Nashville, Tennessee, USA. CD4+ T cells were enriched by magnetic negative selection, after which naive cells were positively selected on CD45RA and the negative fraction was taken as the memory subset. Blood was collected by leukapheresis, and PBMCs were isolated by Ficoll-Histopaque density gradient centrifugation and then cryopreserved in liquid nitrogen vapor phase. Purity and quantity of every magnetically sorted T cell population were checked by analytical flow cytometry. Genomic DNA was isolated from each sorted fraction and quantified by UV absorbance on a Nanodrop 2000c. With respect to this clone: The specificity of this receptor is unknown. The sample holds no much larger clone one base away, and base qualities are not on file.

Sequencing used memory CD4+ T cells sorted from blood. What the cell subset or site label conveys for this sample: CD45RA-negative fraction. The clonotype was recovered from a man aged 25-40 years in good health. This receptor chain uses TRBV18 and TRBJ2-7; TRBD2 agrees with 7 junctional bases. The encoded CDR3 is CASSPRGTNGYEQYF. The DNA is TGTGCCAGCTCACCACGAGGGACTAATGGGTACGAGCAGTACTTC. The entire variable domain, with the stretches around the CDR3 drawn from the reference TRBV18 and TRBJ2-7 proteins, is NAGVMQNPRHLVRRRGQEARLRCSPMKGHSHVYWYRQLPEEGLKFMVYLQKENIIDESGMPKERFSAEFPKEGPSILRIQQVVRGDSAAYFCASSPRGTNGYEQYFGPGTRLTVT.